The 9 T cell receptor beta chains below come from one sample, sequenced in a study of blood T cells in healthy people across ages. Alongside a J-beta primer mix, a sample-barcoded 5' primer served in a second PCR lasting roughly 6 to 12 cycles. MiXCR was run by TCRdb on the 5' RACE reads, yielding one entry per CDR3 protein. The sample lists roughly 800,000 distinct CDR3 sequences; more than 45% were seen once. Sequencing was performed on blood. The receptors stem from a man aged 25 to 40 in good health.

This chain connects TRBV7-9 to TRBJ2-5; TRBD1 or TRBD2 may be the D gene (5 bases each). V shed 2 bases and J shed 6 bases, with 13 bases lying between them. CDR1 and CDR2 from the germline V gene are SEHNR and FQNEAQ (reference sequence). The CDR3 contains 14 residues. The CDR3 is CASSLLGGRQTQYF. DNA of the CDR3: TGTGCCAGCAGCTTACTTGGGGGAAGACAGACCCAGTACTTC.

This sequence joins TRBV14 and TRBJ1-1, with D unclear. CDR1 is SGHDN and CDR2 is FVKESK in the germline V gene. Trimming took off 6 bases at V and 0 bases at J, with 8 bases between the two ends. The CDR3 extends over 13 amino acids. CDR3 in amino acids: CASRKVMNTEAFF. The DNA of the CDR3 is TGTGCCAGCAGGAAGGTAATGAACACTGAAGCTTTCTTT.

V and J are TRBV20-1 and TRBJ1-2; D is perhaps TRBD1 (5 bases). The CDR3 has 16 residues. Germline-derived CDR1 and CDR2 are DFQATT and SNEGSKA (reference sequence). Trimming pared 2 bases from V and 4 bases from J, leaving 20 bases between. CDR3 sequence (DNA): TGCAGTGCTAGACCAAGGATCGCAGGGTGGGGCTATGGCTACACCTTC. Protein: CSARPRIAGWGYGYTF.

This clonotype was recorded once. J is TRBJ2-3 and V is TRBV28, with D possibly TRBD2 on 7 matching bases. The CDR3 is made up of 14 amino acids. CDR1 is MDHEN, CDR2 SYDVKM, per germline. V gave up 8 bases and J gave up 6 bases, with 18 bases separating them. CDR3 nucleotide sequence: TGTGCCAGCTCCCAAGGGGGAGGGTGGGATACGCAGTATTTT. This translates into CASSQGGGWDTQYF.

The J gene is TRBJ2-3, the V gene TRBV28; D may be TRBD2 (6 bases). The CDR3 runs 14 residues. Between the trimmed V and J ends, which lost 10 bases and 0 bases, there was a span of 14 bases. Looked up from germline, CDR1 is MDHEN and CDR2 is SYDVKM. The CDR3 sequence is CATKGLTSTDTQYF. The CDR3 coding sequence is TGTGCCACCAAGGGACTGACCAGCACAGATACGCAGTATTTT.

This chain connects TRBV2 to TRBJ2-1; D possibly corresponds to TRBD2 (6 bases). CDR1 SNHLY and CDR2 FYNNEI come from the germline V gene. V was trimmed by 1 base and J by 2 bases, leaving 9 bases between them. The CDR3 totals 15 residues. The CDR3 nucleotides are TGTGCCAGCAGTGAAGTGAGGGAGGCCTACAATGAGCAGTTCTTC. Amino acid sequence: CASSEVREAYNEQFF.

V and J are TRBV20-1 and TRBJ1-6; TRBD1 matches at 10 bases. Germline CDR1 and CDR2: DFQATT and SNEGSKA (reference sequence). The CDR3 spans 14 residues. V lost 5 bases to trimming and J lost 12 bases; unmatched junction nucleotides: 10. This CDR3 reads CSALSGTGVGPLHF. Here the CDR3 DNA reads TGCAGTGCTTTGTCTGGGACAGGGGTTGGACCCCTCCACTTT.

This clonotype was seen only a few times. The rearrangement uses TRBV9 and TRBJ2-7; 7 bases agree with TRBD1. The germline V gene has CDR1 SGDLS and CDR2 YYNGEE. Trimming removed 0 bases from V and 1 base from J; junction bases left unmatched: 7. The CDR3 totals 16 residues. The DNA for the CDR3 is TGTGCCAGCAGCGTAGCACCCCTGGACAGGTCCTACGAGCAGTACTTC. It encodes CASSVAPLDRSYEQYF.

This clonotype was detected a few times. The chain's CDR3 is CASSLRQGFHEQYF. CDR3 nucleotides: TGTGCCAGCAGCTTGAGGCAGGGGTTCCACGAGCAGTACTTC. The chain uses TRBV7-9 and TRBJ2-7; D might be TRBD1 (6 bases). V was trimmed by 3 bases and J by 5 bases, leaving 14 bases between them. This CDR3 has 14 amino acids. Germline V gene sequence: CDR1 SEHNR, CDR2 FQNEAQ (reference sequence).